Listed below are T cell receptor beta chains from one sample, sequenced in a study of identical twins. From the 5' RACE reads, TCRdb called clonotypes with MiXCR, one entry per CDR3 protein. This table holds a few hundred thousand distinct CDR3 sequences, around a tenth found once. These data were also reused for a study on yellow fever vaccine responses in identical twins.

Sequenced material: PBMCs. The receptors originated from a young woman in good health. The CDR3 runs from the conserved cysteine through the conserved F or W. Fields, in order: V gene, J gene, clone size, D gene, CDR3 DNA, CDR3 protein. D genes are given only for firm matches. The size field is filled for only some rows; it gives once, few, many or a size class.

>TRBV5-5|TRBJ1-2|-|-
TGTGCCAGCAGCTTTCCCGTTGGGGCACGCAACTATGGCTACACCTTC
CASSFPVGARNYGYTF
>TRBV12-3/TRBV12-4|TRBJ2-7|many|TRBD1
TGTGCCAGCAGTACTCCCTCCCGGGACAGGCCCTACGAGCAGTACTTC
CASSTPSRDRPYEQYF
>TRBV7-2|TRBJ1-2|-|-
TGTGCCAGCAGCTTAGCAGGGAGAGTTTATGGCTACACCTTC
CASSLAGRVYGYTF
>TRBV6-1|TRBJ2-1|-|TRBD2
TGTGCCAGCAGGGGACTAGTTCACAATGAGCAGTTCTTC
CASRGLVHNEQFF
>TRBV6-5|TRBJ2-1|-|-
TGTGCCAGCAGTTACTCGAGCAATGAGCAGTTCTTC
CASSYSSNEQFF
>TRBV7-9|TRBJ2-3|few|TRBD1
TGTGCCAGCAGCTCGGGACAGGGAGGCGGCACAGATACGCAGTATTTT
CASSSGQGGGTDTQYF
>TRBV10-2|TRBJ2-3|-|-
TGCGCCAGCGAGAGTGGCTTTGGAAGGGATACGCAGTATTTT
CASESGFGRDTQYF
>TRBV2|TRBJ2-3|few|-
TGTGCCAGCAGTGGAGGGTATAATGGGTTGGCAGATACGCAGTATTTT
CASSGGYNGLADTQYF
>TRBV7-2|TRBJ2-2|-|-
TGTGCCAGCAGCTCAAGTTCTGCCACCGGGGAGCTGTTTTTT
CASSSSSATGELFF
>TRBV19|TRBJ2-1|-|-
TGTGCCAGTAGTATCCCTTCGGATGAGCAGTTCTTC
CASSIPSDEQFF
>TRBV10-3|TRBJ2-2|few|TRBD2
TGTGCCATCAAGGGCGGGAGTAGGGACACCGGGGAGCTGTTTTTT
CAIKGGSRDTGELFF
>TRBV5-1|TRBJ2-1|few|-
TGCGCCAGCAGCTTGATTAAACAGGGTAGGGACTACAATGAGCAGTTCTTC
CASSLIKQGRDYNEQFF
>TRBV20-1|TRBJ2-5|few|-
TGCAGTGCTAGAGACAGTGACCAAGAGACCCAGTACTTC
CSARDSDQETQYF
>TRBV6-1|TRBJ2-7|few|-
TGTGCCAGCAGACAGGGCTGGGGCCACTACGAGCAGTACTTC
CASRQGWGHYEQYF
>TRBV6-1|TRBJ2-5|few|TRBD2
TGTGCCAGCAGTACCCAGCGGGAGCTTCAAGAGACCCAGTACTTC
CASSTQRELQETQYF
>TRBV6-5|TRBJ1-2|many|-
TGTGCCAGCAGTAACAGGGATGGCTACACCTTC
CASSNRDGYTF
>TRBV4-1|TRBJ2-3|few|TRBD2
TGCGCCAGCACTCCCTTTAGCGGGGGCACAGATACGCAGTATTTT
CASTPFSGGTDTQYF
>TRBV5-1|TRBJ2-2|many|TRBD2
TGCGCCAGCAGCTTCGGACTAGCGGGGCTCACCGGGGAGCTGTTTTTT
CASSFGLAGLTGELFF
>TRBV6-5|TRBJ2-1|few|-
TGTGCCAGCAGTTACTCGAGGCTAACAGGGACCCATGAGCAGTTCTTC
CASSYSRLTGTHEQFF
>TRBV6-5|TRBJ2-7|many|TRBD2
TGTGCCAGCAGTTGGAGACGGGAGGGAGCGGGTCGCCACGAGCAGTACTTC
CASSWRREGAGRHEQYF
>TRBV4-2|TRBJ2-7|few|-
TGTGCCAGCAACCGGGGTGGAACTTACTACGAGCAGTACTTC
CASNRGGTYYEQYF
>TRBV27|TRBJ2-5|-|-
TGTGCCAGCAGTTTATCGACTTCGGGGGTCGAGACCCAGTACTTC
CASSLSTSGVETQYF
>TRBV20-1|TRBJ2-5|few|-
TGCAGTGCTAGGCCTAGCCCCTTCCAAGAGACCCAGTACTTC
CSARPSPFQETQYF
>TRBV12-3/TRBV12-4|TRBJ2-5|-|-
TGTGCCAGCAGTCGGAGGTTTTCGGAGGTACGAGAGACCCAGTACTTC
CASSRRFSEVRETQYF
>TRBV20-1|TRBJ2-5|-|TRBD2
TGCAGTGCAGCCGGGACTAGTTTCCCAGAGACCCAGTACTTC
CSAAGTSFPETQYF
>TRBV4-3|TRBJ1-1|many|TRBD1
TGCGCCAGCAGCCTCCGACAGGGGTTATCCACTGAAGCTTTCTTT
CASSLRQGLSTEAFF
>TRBV24-1|TRBJ2-5|many|TRBD1
TGTGCCACCAGTGACAACCGGGACAGGGAAGAGACCCAGTACTTC
CATSDNRDREETQYF
>TRBV6-5|TRBJ2-3|few|-
TGTGCCAGCAGTTACTCCGGGATTTTGGCAGATACGCAGTATTTT
CASSYSGILADTQYF
>TRBV20-1|TRBJ1-5|-|TRBD1
TGCAGTGCTAGAGTCCTCGGACAGGGCGGGGGGGGCAATCAGCCCCAGCATTTT
CSARVLGQGGGGNQPQHF
>TRBV5-1|TRBJ2-2|many|-
TGCGCCAGCAGCTCCGAGGGAGGGGAGCTGTTTTTT
CASSSEGGELFF
>TRBV29-1|TRBJ1-2|few|-
TGCAGCGTTTACAGGGTTGGCTACACCTTC
CSVYRVGYTF
>TRBV28|TRBJ2-7|-|TRBD1
TGTGCCAGCAGTGCGAGGACAGGGCCCTATTACGAGCAGTACTTC
CASSARTGPYYEQYF
>TRBV27|TRBJ2-3|many|TRBD1
TGTGCCAGCACGGACAGGTCCACAGATACGCAGTATTTT
CASTDRSTDTQYF
>TRBV6-2/TRBV6-3|TRBJ2-7|-|TRBD2
TGTGCCAGCAGTGGACTAGCGGGGAGTAGTGACGAGCAGTACTTC
CASSGLAGSSDEQYF
>TRBV6-6|TRBJ2-3|few|-
TGTGCCAGCGAGATAAGGGGAACAGATACGCAGTATTTT
CASEIRGTDTQYF
>TRBV10-3|TRBJ2-3|-|TRBD1
TGTGCCATTAAAGGGATTACAGGGGGCACAGATACGCAGTATTTT
CAIKGITGGTDTQYF
>TRBV11-2|TRBJ2-1|many|TRBD2
TGTGCCAGCAGCGATATAGCGGGACTAGGGATAGTGGTGCAGTTCTTC
CASSDIAGLGIVVQFF
>TRBV29-1|TRBJ2-5|-|-
TGCAGCGTCCACCAAGTGGGACGCCAAGAGACCCAGTACTTC
CSVHQVGRQETQYF
>TRBV29-1|TRBJ2-3|-|-
TGCAGCGTAGAGGGCCTGCTAAACGCGCTCGGGGATACGCAGTATTTT
CSVEGLLNALGDTQYF
>TRBV7-3|TRBJ1-1|few|TRBD1
TGTGCCAGCAGCTCCACACCGGGACAGGGAGTTAGAACGGGAGCTTTCTTT
CASSSTPGQGVRTGAFF
>TRBV28|TRBJ2-3|-|-
TGTGCCAGCAGTTTTTCGGACGCACTAGATACGCAGTATTTT
CASSFSDALDTQYF
>TRBV20-1|TRBJ2-7|few|-
TGCAGTGCTAGAATTCAGGACACCTACGAGCAGTACTTC
CSARIQDTYEQYF
>TRBV24-1|TRBJ2-2|-|TRBD1
TGTGCCACCAGTGACGAGACAGGGGGCGCGCCCGCCGGGGAGCTGTTTTTT
CATSDETGGAPAGELFF
>TRBV6-5|TRBJ2-2|many|-
TGTGCCAGCAGTTACTTCGGAGCACAGAACACCGGGGAGCTGTTTTTT
CASSYFGAQNTGELFF
>TRBV9|TRBJ2-1|-|TRBD2
TGTGCCAGCAGCGTAGGCGGGGGGCCTTTTGAGCAGTTCTTC
CASSVGGGPFEQFF
>TRBV10-3|TRBJ2-3|few|TRBD1
TGTGCCATCAGAACTACCGGGACAGGGGGCGCGGATACGCAGTATTTT
CAIRTTGTGGADTQYF
>TRBV10-3|TRBJ1-3|many|-
TGTGCCATCAGTGGAGGGGGACGGGCCCTCGGAGACACCATATATTTT
CAISGGGRALGDTIYF
>TRBV25-1|TRBJ2-7|few|TRBD2
TGTGCCAGCAGCCGACTAGCGGGGGGGATCCAAGAGCAGTACTTC
CASSRLAGGIQEQYF
>TRBV7-3|TRBJ2-1|many|-
TGTGCCAGCAGCTTAGGTTACGGGGGCTCCTACAATGAGCAGTTCTTC
CASSLGYGGSYNEQFF
>TRBV28|TRBJ2-4|-|-
TGTGCCAGCAGGGGGAACATTCAGTACTTC
CASRGNIQYF
>TRBV14|TRBJ1-1|-|-
TGTGCCAGCAGCCGAAGAGCGGGGTTCGCAACTGAAGCTTTCTTT
CASSRRAGFATEAFF
>TRBV28|TRBJ1-2|-|-
TGTGCCAGCAGTTCCCCCGCAAAGGGGGATAACTATGGCTACACCTTC
CASSSPAKGDNYGYTF